This T cell receptor (beta chain) derives from a study of cytotoxic CD8 clonotypes in ibrutinib-treated CLL. Across the whole study: Average yields of around 230,000 productive templates and tens of thousands of productive rearrangements characterized the samples.

Regarding this clone: No antigen is known for it. Other DNA sequences of this sample code for an identical CDR3.

Study-wide points: The public clonotypes identified were infrequent and showed contraction or stability on treatment.

Sequencing sought depths of 1 in 200,000 to 1 in 1 million T cells. Method: immunoSEQ multiplex PCR; TCRdb's copy keeps in-frame clones and lacks some. The sample contains approximately 47,000 clones, 65% to 70% of which appear only once. The clonotype originates from a human donor with chronic lymphocytic leukemia. The sequenced sample was PBMCs, obtained after 24 months of ibrutinib treatment.

The CDR3, as DNA: TGTGCCAGCAGTCCGCGGGGGGGCTACACAGATACGCAGTATTTT. Amino acids: CASSPRGGYTDTQYF. V usage is TRBV5-4 and J usage is TRBJ2-3, with TRBD2 identical over 9 bases. With V trimmed by 5 bases and J by 2 bases, 6 bases remained unmatched. Germline V gene lookup returns CDR1 SGHNT and CDR2 YYREEE (reference sequence). The CDR3 covers 15 residues.